This T cell receptor (beta chain) was recovered during a study of Graves' ophthalmopathy and Graves' hyperthyroidism (dated by TCRdb to between 2018 and 2020). With regard to the full study: Peripheral blood was collected before any treatment was given, at the time of initial diagnosis. For independent validation, a separate cohort was made up of 18 hyperthyroidism patients plus 17 patients who later progressed from hyperthyroidism to ophthalmopathy. After sampling, hyperthyroidism patients received methimazole starting at 30 mg daily, and ophthalmopathy patients received high-dose intravenous methylprednisolone. In total, under 150 blood samples were TCR-sequenced: some 43 ophthalmopathy, 80 or so hyperthyroidism and some 17 hyperthyroidism-to-ophthalmopathy patients. To explore V-J signatures that distinguish ophthalmopathy from hyperthyroidism, a discovery set of more than 90 patients was enrolled, made up of under 50 with ophthalmopathy and 57 with stable hyperthyroidism. To tell Graves' ophthalmopathy apart from Graves' hyperthyroidism, and to predict which patients would progress to ophthalmopathy, the study relied on TCR beta repertoire signatures. In five or six hyperthyroidism patients, T-cell repertoires of thyroid tissue and blood were compared.

Notes on this clonotype: Its antigen target is currently unknown. Within one base of it there is no much larger clone, and no base qualities were kept.

Ophthalmopathy patients had moderately to severely active disease, Clinical Activity Score of at least 3, NOSPECS grade of at least 4, and disease duration under 3 months. Patients were excluded if they had other autoimmune diseases, uncontrolled infections, pregnancy or lactation. Diagnosis was based on clinical symptoms, serum thyroxine, TRAb, thyroid ultrasound and orbital computed tomography. PBMCs were isolated from more than 9 ml of fresh peripheral blood by Ficoll-Paque density gradient centrifugation. Total RNA was extracted with Trizol reagent and quality-checked on an Agilent 2100 Bioanalyzer. Overall study results and their limits: Most of the expanded thyroid clonotypes with a frequency above 0.001 were also detected in blood, and it was suggested that the thyroid immune response may be reflected by blood repertoires. Ophthalmopathy was separated from stable hyperthyroidism by the 13-signature model with more than 85% sensitivity and around 81% specificity in cross-validation and with 80%/75% in the test set. Sample size was not statistically predetermined, and group allocation was not concealed from the investigators. In validation, the model predicted ophthalmopathy progression with about 71% sensitivity and roughly 78% specificity; roughly eleven predicted patients were CT-confirmed with GO in a median of about 6.2 months.

TCR beta CDR3 regions were amplified from RNA transcripts for repertoire sequencing. The first round of RT-PCR was done with HTBI primers and the Qiagen OneStep RT-PCR kit, and was followed by a second round of multiplex PCR, then size selection and purification. Libraries were sequenced paired-end with 100 bp reads on an Illumina HiSeq2000. In the original analysis: SOAPnuke was used to process the reads, removing any read that contained adapters or uncalled bases, had a mean Phred below 15, or lacked an exact match to the constant primer or identifier. COPE v1.2.5 was used to merge the high-quality paired reads. Each unique nucleotide sequence was defined as a clonotype, and clonotypes were aligned to IMGT TRB V, D and J references with MiTCR v1.1. The analysis was limited to V-J combinations with a frequency above 0.0001, which together covered over 99% of the repertoires. A TCR clonal expansion and chaos score per V-J combination was defined as the ratio of F50 clonal expansion to chaos observed in the TCRdist matrix. Welch's t-statistics and random forest were used to reduce the features to about a dozen V-J combinations, which were then used as input to a naive Bayes classifier. Thyroid-blood repertoire similarity was quantified with the Morisita-Horn index. Starting from the raw public reads, TCRdb applied fastp trimming at Q25, assembled clones with MiXCR and retained in-frame beta chains. Rows matching on CDR3 protein sequence are summarized as one entry with the most common DNA and genes. The V and J calls shown here were made by TCRdb, not taken from the authors' results. The sample yields about 230,000 distinct CDR3 sequences; around 50% were counted once. Approximately 44% of the sample lies in the top ten.

V is reduced by 9 bases and J by 7 bases, leaving a spacing of 17 bases between them. CDR1 is given as SGDLS and CDR2 as YYNGEE, both from the germline V gene. From cysteine to phenylalanine, the CDR3 is 14 amino acids long. Only the CDR3 DNA stays, 42 bases, in frame from base 1. The sample consisted of peripheral blood. The sequence joins TRBV9 to TRBJ1-6, with TRBD1 tentatively as D gene (5 bases match). The receptor comes from an adult man with Graves' ophthalmopathy. The encoded CDR3 is CATSDATVNSPLHF. DNA sequence: TGTGCCACCAGTGACGCGACAGTAAATTCACCCCTCCACTTT. Here the CDR3 is joined to the reference TRBV9 and TRBJ1-6 genes, and the full variable domain is: DSGVTQTPKHLITATGQRVTLRCSPRSGDLSVYWYQQSLDQGLQFLIQYYNGEERAKGNILERFSAQQFPDLHSELNLSSLELGDSALYFCATSDATVNSPLHFGNGTRLTVT.